The clone carrying this T cell receptor beta chain showed up many times. The antigen is not known. Researchers built TCR beta libraries using quantitative 5'-RACE with molecular barcodes. A single record per CDR3 protein comes from TCRdb applying MiXCR to the 5' RACE reads. In the table there are 210,000 or so distinct CDR3 sequences, more than 25% of which are singletons. The data originate from a study of CD8 T cells in ankylosing spondylitis. Regarding the study as a whole: Clones linked to disease were reported to show significant enrichment in matched ankylosing spondylitis synovial fluid. CD8+ by phenotype, disease-linked clones were relatively rare in peripheral blood.

CDR3 length: 14 residues. CDR1 and CDR2 from the germline V gene are LGHDT and YNNKEL (reference sequence). Trimming pared 7 bases from V and 1 base from J, leaving 10 bases between. This chain connects TRBV3-1 to TRBJ2-2, with D possibly TRBD1 on 6 matching bases. The sequencing input was blood, either unsorted or a sorted T cell fraction (not recorded which). This TCR derives from a male donor with ankylosing spondylitis or in good health (not recorded which). The CDR3 protein is CASIGRGNTGELFF. DNA for the CDR3: TGTGCCAGCATAGGCAGGGGGAACACCGGGGAGCTGTTTTTT.